The subject of this entry is one T cell receptor beta chain. Its matching antigen is unknown. Version v3.0 of the immunoSEQ assay ran at survey level. Libraries were prepared by immunoSEQ multiplex PCR; TCRdb keeps only in-frame clonotypes and omits some of them. The table has roughly 29,000 clones, 90% to 95% seen once; the top ten hold roughly 8%. This entry is derived from a study of long-term antiretroviral therapy in people with HIV. Regarding the study as a whole: The range of CDR3 lengths in HIV repertoires proved narrower than that found in controls.

The clonotype originates from a man aged 30 to 45 with HIV. Sequences were derived from unsorted PBMCs, sampled around 6 years after starting antiretroviral therapy.

CDR3 in amino acids: CASSWGVNQPQHF. The CDR3 DNA is TGTGCCAGCAGTTGGGGGGTAAATCAGCCCCAGCATTTT. The chain is built from TRBV6-5 and TRBJ1-5; a possible D gene is TRBD1 (5 bases). The CDR3 has 13 residues. The germline V gene encodes CDR1 MNHEY and CDR2 SVGAGI. Trimming took off 4 bases at V and 4 bases at J, with 8 bases between the two ends.